These 5 T cell receptor beta chains were sequenced from one sample in a study of monozygotic twins with cystic fibrosis. Using immunoSEQ multiplex PCR, the repertoire was profiled, and TCRdb retains in-frame clones only, with some absent. Among over 15,000 clones listed, nearly 98% were seen once. Sequencing used blood. These TCRs come from a woman aged 25 to 39 with cystic fibrosis.

The table lists this clone with a count of one. This chain joins TRBV14 and TRBJ1-1; 9 bases map to TRBD1. The V gene's germline CDR1 is SGHDN and CDR2 FVKESK. V lost 6 bases and J lost 1; bases outside the gene matches: 0. CDR3 length equals 13 residues. The CDR3 spells CASRDRGNTEAFF. In DNA, the CDR3 is TGTGCCAGCAGGGACAGGGGGAACACTGAAGCTTTCTTT.

The chain recombines TRBV29-1 with TRBJ1-2, with 8 bases aligning to TRBD1. Germline V gives CDR1 SQVTM, CDR2 ANQGSEA. The CDR3 sequence is 13 residues long. The ends lost 4 bases at V and 8 bases at J; junction bases unmatched: 9. CDR3 loop: CSVVIAGGAGYTF. The CDR3 DNA is TGCAGCGTTGTAATCGCAGGGGGCGCAGGCTACACCTTC.

This sequence joins TRBV9 and TRBJ1-1; D ambiguous. The germline V and J ends were trimmed by 1 base and 4 bases, with 20 bases remaining between them. The CDR3 runs 17 residues. Germline CDR1 reads SGDLS; CDR2 reads YYNGEE. CDR3 sequence: CASSVLKGIAGSTEAFF. The CDR3 DNA follows: TGTGCCAGCAGCGTATTGAAGGGAATCGCGGGGAGCACTGAAGCTTTCTTT.

The rearrangement links TRBV5-4 to TRBJ2-7; 8 nucleotides match TRBD1. Unmatched junction bases numbered 14, after V lost 4 bases and J lost 5 bases. This CDR3 region has 16 residues. Germline CDR1 and CDR2: SGHNT and YYREEE (reference sequence). CDR3 region: CASSPRTGQDVDEQYF. CDR3 DNA: TGTGCCAGCAGCCCGAGGACGGGACAGGACGTCGACGAGCAGTACTTC.

The chain carries TRBV6-1 and TRBJ1-3; D not certain. Germline V CDR1 and CDR2: MNHNS, SASEGT. Between the trimmed V and J ends, which lost 2 bases and 0 bases, there was a span of 8 bases. The CDR3 is made up of 15 amino acids. CDR3 nucleotide sequence: TGTGCCAGCAGTGAATCGGGGTTCTCTGGAAACACCATATATTTT. Its translation: CASSESGFSGNTIYF.